The 30 T cell receptor beta chains reported below all come from one sample, sequenced in a study of T cell responses to AZD1222 COVID-19 vaccine. The protocol was immunoSEQ multiplex PCR, while the TCRdb copy is restricted to in-frame clones and leaves out a portion. The table lists about 150,000 clones, 75% to 95% of them singletons. Sequenced material: peripheral blood, taken on day 0 of AZD1222 vaccination. These receptor sequences come from an adult in good health.

V usage is TRBV7-3 and J usage is TRBJ2-1; no definite D call. The CDR3 runs to 13 residues. The germline V gene has CDR1 SGHTA and CDR2 FQGTGA. V was cut by 5 bases and J by 6 bases, with 11 bases left in between. CDR3 sequence reads: CASSPSPANEQFF. For the CDR3, the DNA is TGTGCCAGCAGCCCTAGTCCCGCCAATGAGCAGTTCTTC.

The chain employs TRBV7-9 and TRBJ2-7; D ambiguous. V was shortened by 8 bases and J by 6 bases, with 11 bases between the two germline ends. Per the germline V gene, CDR1 is SEHNR and CDR2 is FQNEAQ (reference sequence). The CDR3 runs to 11 residues. The CDR3 sequence: CASAFGVEQYF. The DNA for the CDR3 is TGTGCCAGCGCCTTTGGTGTCGAGCAGTACTTC. Filled out from reference TRBV7-9 and TRBJ2-7, the complete variable domain reads DTGVSQNPRHKITKRGQNVTFRCDPISEHNRLYWYRQTLGQGPEFLTYFQNEAQLEKSRLLSDRFSAERPKGSFSTLEIQRTEQGDSAMYLCASAFGVEQYFGPGTRLTVT.

The rearrangement uses TRBV25-1 and TRBJ1-4; a weak D match, TRBD1 (6 bases). The CDR3 runs to 14 residues. Trimming took 5 bases from V and 3 from J, leaving 10 bases between them. Germline loops: CDR1 MGHDK, CDR2 SYGVNS. The DNA of the CDR3 is TGTGCCAGCAGTCTAGCAGGGGCTAATGAAAAACTGTTTTTT. This sequence encodes CASSLAGANEKLFF.

This clone has a single count. The gene calls are TRBV4-3 and TRBJ2-3; D call uncertain. CDR3 length equals 14 residues. V shed 1 base and J shed 6 bases, with 11 bases lying between them. Germline CDR1 reads LGHNA; CDR2 reads YSLEER. CDR3 DNA sequence: TGCGCCAGCAGCCAAGGTCCTAGGTCCGATACGCAGTATTTT. Amino acids: CASSQGPRSDTQYF.

The gene calls are TRBV7-9 and TRBJ1-1; no reliable D call. The germline gives CDR1 SEHNR, CDR2 FQNEAQ (reference sequence). Trimming pared 1 base from V and 9 bases from J, leaving 9 bases between. This CDR3 spans 12 amino acids. CDR3 in DNA: TGTGCCAGCAGCTTAGGCTCGGTGCAAGCTTTCTTT. Protein sequence: CASSLGSVQAFF.

This chain joins TRBV7-9 and TRBJ1-3; 12 nucleotides align to TRBD1. V shed 8 bases and J 3 bases; nucleotides not matched to a gene: 14. The CDR3 has 18 residues. Per the germline V gene, CDR1 is SEHNR and CDR2 is FQNEAQ (reference sequence). CDR3 nucleotide sequence: TGTGCCAGCGAGGGGTCGGGACAGGGGGCACTTTATGGAAACACCATATATTTT. This gives the protein CASEGSGQGALYGNTIYF. Using reference TRBV7-9 and TRBJ1-3 for the parts outside the CDR3, the full variable domain is DTGVSQNPRHKITKRGQNVTFRCDPISEHNRLYWYRQTLGQGPEFLTYFQNEAQLEKSRLLSDRFSAERPKGSFSTLEIQRTEQGDSAMYLCASEGSGQGALYGNTIYFGEGSWLTVV.

The gene calls are TRBV7-9 and TRBJ2-5; weak D call: TRBD2 (5 bases). Germline V gene lookup returns CDR1 SEHNR and CDR2 FQNEAQ (reference sequence). Deletions cut 1 base from V and 4 bases from J, with 13 bases between. This CDR3 has 15 amino acids. CDR3 loop: CASSLGASWGETQYF. For the CDR3, the DNA is TGTGCCAGCAGCTTAGGGGCTAGCTGGGGAGAGACCCAGTACTTC.

The chain carries TRBV7-9 and TRBJ2-7; 13 positions agree with TRBD2. This CDR3 has 17 amino acids. The germline gives CDR1 SEHNR, CDR2 FQNEAQ (reference sequence). The ends lost 6 bases at V and 3 bases at J; junction bases unmatched: 11. In DNA, the CDR3 is TGTGCCAGCAGGGGCGAGGGACTAGCGGGGCGCTACTACGAGCAGTACTTC. This codes for CASRGEGLAGRYYEQYF.

The chain is built from TRBV6-5 and TRBJ2-7; possibly TRBD2 for D (7 bases). Trimming cost V 0 bases and J 2 bases, with 11 bases left between them. CDR3 length: 15 residues. Germline CDR1 MNHEY, CDR2 SVGAGI. The CDR3, as DNA: TGTGCCAGCAGTTACTCACGGGGGGCCCCCTACGAGCAGTACTTC. Protein product: CASSYSRGAPYEQYF.

This chain connects TRBV2 to TRBJ1-2, with D possibly TRBD1 on 6 matching bases. CDR1 SNHLY and CDR2 FYNNEI come from the germline V gene. V was pared by 4 bases and J by 3 bases, with 12 bases between. This CDR3 has 14 amino acids. In nucleotides, the CDR3 is TGTGCCAGCAGTGCTGATCAGGGGCACTATGGCTACACCTTC. This encodes CASSADQGHYGYTF.

This chain connects TRBV20-1 to TRBJ2-5, with D uncertain. The CDR3 sequence is 14 residues long. V lost 3 bases and J lost 1, with 12 bases in between. Germline V lookup: CDR1 DFQATT, CDR2 SNEGSKA (reference sequence). In DNA form, the CDR3 reads TGCAGTGCTAGTCCTTCAATGACCCAAGAGACCCAGTACTTC. This translates into CSASPSMTQETQYF.

The genes are TRBV29-1 and TRBJ1-2; D gene uncertain. The CDR3 is 14 amino acids. Trimming pared 3 bases from V and 0 bases from J, leaving 11 bases between. Germline V lookup: CDR1 SQVTM, CDR2 ANQGSEA. CDR3 coding DNA: TGCAGCGTTGATCGGACCCCCCCTAACTATGGCTACACCTTC. This gives the protein CSVDRTPPNYGYTF.

The chain couples TRBV12-3 or TRBV12-4 to TRBJ2-7; D unclear. CDR3 size: 11 residues. V was cut by 6 bases and J by 4 bases, with 7 bases left in between. CDR3 protein: CASRPSYEQYF. CDR3 bases: TGTGCCAGCAGACCGTCTTACGAGCAGTACTTC.

The CDR3 DNA follows: TGTGCCAGCAGTGGACAGGGGGCGGATTCACCCCTCCACTTT. Protein: CASSGQGADSPLHF. The chain is built from TRBV2 and TRBJ1-6, with 10 nucleotides matching TRBD1. J gave up 8 bases and V 4 bases, and 2 bases lay outside the gene matches. The germline CDR1 and CDR2 sequences are SNHLY and FYNNEI. The CDR3 is made up of 14 amino acids.

This chain joins TRBV6-6 and TRBJ1-2; tentatively, D is TRBD1 (6 bases). The V gene's germline CDR1 is MNHNY and CDR2 SVGAGI (reference sequence). V lost 5 bases, J lost 2 bases, and 12 bases lay in between. The CDR3 covers 14 residues. CDR3 DNA: TGTGCCAGCAGTCAGGGAGGGGGAAACTATGGCTACACCTTC. Its translation: CASSQGGGNYGYTF.

The V gene is TRBV7-2, the J gene TRBJ1-3; tentative D call: TRBD1 (5 bases). Germline V lookup: CDR1 SGHTA, CDR2 FQGNSA. V was pared by 1 base and J by 2 bases, with 12 bases between. The CDR3 sequence is 16 residues long. CDR3 DNA: TGTGCCAGCAGCTTAGACAGGTCCATACCTGGAAACACCATATATTTT. It specifies CASSLDRSIPGNTIYF.

The chain uses TRBV12-5 and TRBJ1-5; D is perhaps TRBD1 (5 bases). Germline values: CDR1 LGHNT, CDR2 FRNRAP. The CDR3 has 16 amino acids. V was trimmed by 4 bases and J by 3 bases, leaving 16 bases between them. DNA of the CDR3: TGTGCTAGTGGTTCTACAGGCTATGACCCCAATCAGCCCCAGCATTTT. Translation: CASGSTGYDPNQPQHF.

The CDR3 region is CASRDRSSYEQYF. CDR3 sequence (DNA): TGTGCCAGCCGGGACAGGAGCTCCTACGAGCAGTACTTC. The rearrangement links TRBV7-2 to TRBJ2-7; TRBD1 matches at 8 bases. V trimming: 8 bases; J trimming: 0 bases; junction bases outside the gene matches: 3. The germline CDR1 and CDR2 sequences are SGHTA and FQGNSA. The CDR3 consists of 13 residues.

This chain uses TRBV5-1 with TRBJ2-1, with 7 bases that match TRBD2. Germline lookup yields CDR1 SGHRS and CDR2 YFSETQ. This CDR3 comprises 14 residues. V lost 2 bases, J lost 3 bases, and 2 bases stayed unmatched. CDR3 nucleotides: TGCGCCAGCAGCTTCCGGGGGGACTACAATGAGCAGTTCTTC. This codes for CASSFRGDYNEQFF.

The CDR3 bases are TGTGCCAGCAGCGACGACAGGATTTTGGACACCGGGGAGCTGTTTTTT. Its translation: CASSDDRILDTGELFF. V and J are TRBV5-5 and TRBJ2-2, with TRBD1 as a possible D gene (6 bases). The length of the CDR3 is 16 residues. Germline CDR1 and CDR2: SGHKS and YYEKEE (reference sequence). Between the trimmed V and J ends, which lost 4 bases and 3 bases, there was a span of 16 bases.

V is TRBV10-3 and J is TRBJ1-1; D is unresolved. The CDR3 extends over 11 amino acids. Germline values: CDR1 ENHRY, CDR2 SYGVKD. V lost 4 bases and J 8 bases, leaving 8 bases between the germline ends. CDR3 sequence: CAISARGEAFF. The CDR3 region has the DNA TGTGCCATCAGTGCCCGGGGAGAAGCTTTCTTT.

The CDR3 region has the DNA TGTGCCAGCAGCCGATCAAATTCACCCCTCCACTTT. Its translation: CASSRSNSPLHF. The chain recombines TRBV6-2 or TRBV6-3 with TRBJ1-6; D call uncertain. CDR3 length: 12 amino acids. In germline, CDR1 is MNHEY, CDR2 SVGEGT. V gave up 6 bases and J gave up 7 bases, with 7 bases separating them.

V and J are TRBV19 and TRBJ2-5, with D possibly TRBD1 on 5 matching bases. V was shortened by 0 bases and J by 5 bases, with 22 bases between the two germline ends. Per the germline V gene, CDR1 is LNHDA and CDR2 is SQIVND (reference sequence). There are 18 residues in the CDR3. In DNA, the CDR3 is TGTGCCAGTAGTATAGAAGGGGTAGGGGCCTACGCGAAGGAGACCCAGTACTTC. It encodes CASSIEGVGAYAKETQYF. Complete variable domain (other parts from reference TRBV19 and TRBJ2-5): DGGITQSPKYLFRKEGQNVTLSCEQNLNHDAMYWYRQDPGQGLRLIYYSQIVNDFQKGDIAEGYSVSREKKESFPLTVTSAQKNPTAFYLCASSIEGVGAYAKETQYFGPGTRLLVL.

This sequence joins TRBV11-2 and TRBJ2-5; D might be TRBD2 (5 bases). V was cut by 0 bases and J by 5 bases, with 13 bases left in between. CDR3 length: 15 amino acids. In germline, CDR1 is SGHAT, CDR2 FQNNGV. CDR3 in amino acids: CASSLDAGGFETQYF. The CDR3 coding sequence is TGTGCCAGCAGCTTAGATGCCGGAGGCTTCGAGACCCAGTACTTC.

V gene TRBV30 combines with J gene TRBJ1-5; 11 bases are shared with TRBD1. CDR1 is GTSNPN, CDR2 SVGIG, per germline (reference sequence). V gave up 5 bases and J gave up 3 bases; unmatched junction bases: 3. This CDR3 contains 14 residues. CDR3 amino acids: CAWAGQGDNQPQHF. CDR3 bases: TGTGCCTGGGCGGGACAGGGGGACAATCAGCCCCAGCATTTT.

The chain has TRBV5-6 and TRBJ2-5, with 9 bases identical to TRBD1. Germline-derived CDR1 and CDR2 are SGHDT and YYEEEE. The CDR3 has 16 amino acids. V lost 4 bases to trimming and J lost 1 base; unmatched junction nucleotides: 8. The CDR3 DNA sequence: TGTGCCAGCAGCCTCCGGGACAGGGTGACCCAAGAGACCCAGTACTTC. It yields the protein CASSLRDRVTQETQYF.

The chain uses TRBV13 and TRBJ2-7; D perhaps matches TRBD1 (5 bases). Germline V lookup: CDR1 PRHDT, CDR2 FYEKMQ (reference sequence). The CDR3 loop spans 16 amino acids. V was trimmed by 1 base and J by 0 bases, leaving 13 bases between them. The CDR3: CASSLARIDSSYEQYF. CDR3 nucleotides: TGTGCCAGCAGCTTAGCCAGGATCGACAGCTCCTACGAGCAGTACTTC.

The chain combines TRBV7-3 with TRBJ1-2; 9 nucleotides agree with TRBD1. Unmatched junction bases numbered 2, after V lost 4 bases and J lost 5 bases. This CDR3 spans 13 amino acids. Germline CDR1 reads SGHTA; CDR2 reads FQGTGA. CDR3 residues: CASSSGQGYGYTF. In DNA form, the CDR3 reads TGTGCCAGCAGCTCCGGACAGGGGTATGGCTACACCTTC.

The chain links TRBV19 to TRBJ2-7; D assignment may be TRBD1 or TRBD2 (5 bases each). V shed 4 bases and J shed 3 bases, with 10 bases lying between them. Looked up from germline, CDR1 is LNHDA and CDR2 is SQIVND (reference sequence). The CDR3 spans 13 residues. The CDR3 loop is CASSKGTYYEQYF. Written as DNA, the CDR3 is TGTGCCAGTAGTAAGGGGACCTACTACGAGCAGTACTTC. Full variable domain (missing parts from reference TRBV19 and TRBJ2-7): DGGITQSPKYLFRKEGQNVTLSCEQNLNHDAMYWYRQDPGQGLRLIYYSQIVNDFQKGDIAEGYSVSREKKESFPLTVTSAQKNPTAFYLCASSKGTYYEQYFGPGTRLTVT.

The gene calls are TRBV7-2 and TRBJ2-7, with 7 bases aligning to TRBD1. This CDR3 comprises 13 residues. From germline, CDR1 is SGHTA and CDR2 FQGNSA. Trimming at V came to 4 bases and at J to 3 bases, leaving 3 bases not matched to a gene. The CDR3 here is CASSWTGGYEQYF. The CDR3 DNA is TGTGCCAGCAGCTGGACAGGAGGCTACGAGCAGTACTTC. The full variable domain, completed using reference TRBV7-2 and TRBJ2-7, is GAGVSQSPSNKVTEKGKDVELRCDPISGHTALYWYRQSLGQGLEFLIYFQGNSAPDKSGLPSDRFSAERTGGSVSTLTIQRTQQEDSAVYLCASSWTGGYEQYFGPGTRLTVT.